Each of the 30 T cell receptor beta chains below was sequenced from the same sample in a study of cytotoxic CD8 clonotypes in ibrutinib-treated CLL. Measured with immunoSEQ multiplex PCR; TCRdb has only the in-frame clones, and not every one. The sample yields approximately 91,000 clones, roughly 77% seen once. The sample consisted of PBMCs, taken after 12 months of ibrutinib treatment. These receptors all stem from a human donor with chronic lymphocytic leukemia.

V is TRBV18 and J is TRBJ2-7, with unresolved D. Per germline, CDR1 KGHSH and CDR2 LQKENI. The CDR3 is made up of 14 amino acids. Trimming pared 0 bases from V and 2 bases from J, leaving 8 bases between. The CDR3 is CASSPPAPPYEQYF. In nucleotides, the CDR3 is TGTGCCAGCTCACCACCGGCGCCACCCTACGAGCAGTACTTC.

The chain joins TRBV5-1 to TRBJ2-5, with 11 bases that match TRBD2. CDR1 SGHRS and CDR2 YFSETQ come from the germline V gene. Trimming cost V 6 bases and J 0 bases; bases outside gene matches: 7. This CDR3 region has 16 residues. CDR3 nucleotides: TGCGCCAGCACCCTGGGGACTAGCGGACACCAAGAGACCCAGTACTTC. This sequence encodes CASTLGTSGHQETQYF.

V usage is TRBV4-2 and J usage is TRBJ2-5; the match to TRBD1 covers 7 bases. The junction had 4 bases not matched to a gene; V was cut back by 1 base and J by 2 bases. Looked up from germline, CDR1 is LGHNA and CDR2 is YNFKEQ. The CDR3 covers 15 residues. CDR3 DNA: TGTGCCAGCAGCCAAGGCCAGGGACAGCAAGAGACCCAGTACTTC. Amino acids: CASSQGQGQQETQYF.

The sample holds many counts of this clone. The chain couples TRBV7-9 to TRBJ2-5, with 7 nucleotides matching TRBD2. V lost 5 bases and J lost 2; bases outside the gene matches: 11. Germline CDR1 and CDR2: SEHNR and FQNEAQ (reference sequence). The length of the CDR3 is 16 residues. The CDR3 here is CASSQDPAGTQETQYF. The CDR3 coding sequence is TGTGCCAGCAGCCAAGACCCAGCGGGGACTCAAGAGACCCAGTACTTC.

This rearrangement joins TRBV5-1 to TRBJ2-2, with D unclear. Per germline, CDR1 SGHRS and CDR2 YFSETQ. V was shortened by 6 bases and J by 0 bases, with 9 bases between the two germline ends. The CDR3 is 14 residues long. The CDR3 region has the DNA TGCGCCAGCAAATCGGAACCGAACACCGGGGAGCTGTTTTTT. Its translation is CASKSEPNTGELFF.

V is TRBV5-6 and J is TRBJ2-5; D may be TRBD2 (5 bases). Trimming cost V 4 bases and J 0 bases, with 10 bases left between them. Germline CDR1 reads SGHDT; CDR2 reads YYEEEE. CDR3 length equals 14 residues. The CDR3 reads CASSDNGDQETQYF. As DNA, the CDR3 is TGTGCCAGCAGCGACAACGGGGACCAAGAGACCCAGTACTTC.

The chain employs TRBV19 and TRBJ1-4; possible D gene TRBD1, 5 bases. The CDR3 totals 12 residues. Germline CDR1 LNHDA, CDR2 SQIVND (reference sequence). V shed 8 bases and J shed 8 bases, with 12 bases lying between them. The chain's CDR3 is CASSRGREKLFF. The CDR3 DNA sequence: TGTGCCAGTTCGCGGGGCCGGGAAAAACTGTTTTTT.

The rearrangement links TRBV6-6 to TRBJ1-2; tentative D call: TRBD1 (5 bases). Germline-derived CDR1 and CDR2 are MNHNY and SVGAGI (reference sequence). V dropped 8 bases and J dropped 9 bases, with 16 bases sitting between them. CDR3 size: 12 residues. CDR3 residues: CASQTWRGRYTF. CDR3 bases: TGTGCCAGCCAGACGTGGAGGGGACGCTACACCTTC.

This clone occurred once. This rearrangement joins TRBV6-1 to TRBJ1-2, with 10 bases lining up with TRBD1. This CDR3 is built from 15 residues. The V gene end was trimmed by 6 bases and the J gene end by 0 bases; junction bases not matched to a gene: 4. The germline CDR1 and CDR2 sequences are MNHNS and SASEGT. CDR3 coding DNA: TGTGCCAGCAGCCGGGACAGGGGCGCTAACTATGGCTACACCTTC. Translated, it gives CASSRDRGANYGYTF.

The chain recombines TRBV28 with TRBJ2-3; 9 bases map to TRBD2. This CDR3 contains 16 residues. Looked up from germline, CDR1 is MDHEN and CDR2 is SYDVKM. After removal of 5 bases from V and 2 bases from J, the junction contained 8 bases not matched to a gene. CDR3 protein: CASSPSIAGATDTQYF. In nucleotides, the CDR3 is TGTGCCAGCAGTCCAAGTATAGCGGGGGCCACAGATACGCAGTATTTT. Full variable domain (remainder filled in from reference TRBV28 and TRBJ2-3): DVKVTQSSRYLVKRTGEKVFLECVQDMDHENMFWYRQDPGLGLRLIYFSYDVKMKEKGDIPEGYSVSREKKERFSLILESASTNQTSMYLCASSPSIAGATDTQYFGPGTRLTVL.

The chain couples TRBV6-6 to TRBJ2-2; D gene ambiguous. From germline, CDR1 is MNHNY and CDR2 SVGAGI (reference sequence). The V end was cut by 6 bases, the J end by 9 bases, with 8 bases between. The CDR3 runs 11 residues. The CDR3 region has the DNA TGTGCCAGCAGCCCACGTTGGGAGCTGTTTTTT. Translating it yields CASSPRWELFF.

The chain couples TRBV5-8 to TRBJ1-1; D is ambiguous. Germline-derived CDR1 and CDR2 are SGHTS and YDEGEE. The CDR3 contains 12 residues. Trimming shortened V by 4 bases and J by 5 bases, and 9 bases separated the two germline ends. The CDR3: CASSLRWTEAFF. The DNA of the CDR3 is TGTGCCAGCAGCCTCAGGTGGACTGAAGCTTTCTTT.

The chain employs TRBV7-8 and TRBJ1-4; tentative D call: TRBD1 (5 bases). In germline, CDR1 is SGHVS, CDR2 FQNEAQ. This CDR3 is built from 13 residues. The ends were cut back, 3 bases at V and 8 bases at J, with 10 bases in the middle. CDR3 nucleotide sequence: TGTGCCAGCAGCTTCGGCGGGGGGGAAAAACTGTTTTTT. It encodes CASSFGGGEKLFF.

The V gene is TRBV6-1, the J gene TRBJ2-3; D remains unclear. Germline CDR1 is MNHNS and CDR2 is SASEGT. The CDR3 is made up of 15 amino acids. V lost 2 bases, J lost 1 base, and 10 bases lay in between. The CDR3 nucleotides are TGTGCCAGCAGTGAATGGGCGCTGGGCACAGATACGCAGTATTTT. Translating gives CASSEWALGTDTQYF.

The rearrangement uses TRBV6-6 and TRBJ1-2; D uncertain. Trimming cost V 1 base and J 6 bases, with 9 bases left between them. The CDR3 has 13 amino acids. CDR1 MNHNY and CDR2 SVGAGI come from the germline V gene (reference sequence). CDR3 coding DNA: TGTGCCAGCAGTTACTGGGTTGGGGATGGCTACACCTTC. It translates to CASSYWVGDGYTF.

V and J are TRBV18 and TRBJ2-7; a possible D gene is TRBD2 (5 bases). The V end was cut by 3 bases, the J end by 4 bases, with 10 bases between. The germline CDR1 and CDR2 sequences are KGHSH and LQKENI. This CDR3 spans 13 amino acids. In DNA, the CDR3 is TGTGCCAGCTCACCCCGGGATTTATACGAGCAGTACTTC. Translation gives CASSPRDLYEQYF.

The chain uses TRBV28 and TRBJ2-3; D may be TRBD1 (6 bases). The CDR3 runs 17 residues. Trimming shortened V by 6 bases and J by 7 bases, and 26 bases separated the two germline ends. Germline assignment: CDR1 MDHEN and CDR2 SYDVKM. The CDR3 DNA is TGTGCCAGCAGCACAGGGTTTACAATGGGGTTTACATATACGCAGTATTTT. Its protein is CASSTGFTMGFTYTQYF. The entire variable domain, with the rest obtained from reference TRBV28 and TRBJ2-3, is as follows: DVKVTQSSRYLVKRTGEKVFLECVQDMDHENMFWYRQDPGLGLRLIYFSYDVKMKEKGDIPEGYSVSREKKERFSLILESASTNQTSMYLCASSTGFTMGFTYTQYFGPGTRLTVL.

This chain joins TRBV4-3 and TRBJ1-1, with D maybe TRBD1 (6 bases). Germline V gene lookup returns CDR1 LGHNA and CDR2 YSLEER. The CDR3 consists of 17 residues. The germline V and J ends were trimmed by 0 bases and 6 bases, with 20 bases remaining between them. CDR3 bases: TGCGCCAGCAGCCAAGACCCGCAGGGGTGGGAGGGGGCTGAAGCTTTCTTT. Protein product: CASSQDPQGWEGAEAFF.

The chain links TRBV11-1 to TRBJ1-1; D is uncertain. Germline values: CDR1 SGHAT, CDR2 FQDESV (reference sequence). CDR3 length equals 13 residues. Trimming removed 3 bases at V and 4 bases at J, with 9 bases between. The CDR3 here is CASSLSGRTEAFF. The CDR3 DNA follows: TGTGCCAGCAGCTTGTCTGGACGCACTGAAGCTTTCTTT.

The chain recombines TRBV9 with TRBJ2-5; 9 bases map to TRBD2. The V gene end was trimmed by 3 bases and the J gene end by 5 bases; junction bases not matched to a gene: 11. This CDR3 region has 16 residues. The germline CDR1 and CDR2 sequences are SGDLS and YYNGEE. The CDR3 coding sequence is TGTGCCAGCAGCGCAGTGCCCCTAGCGGGGAGGGAGACCCAGTACTTC. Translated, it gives CASSAVPLAGRETQYF.

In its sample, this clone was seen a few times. The CDR3 DNA is TGTGCCACCAGCAGAGATAGCAAGGGACAGGCGATATATGGCTACACCTTC. Protein sequence: CATSRDSKGQAIYGYTF. The chain recombines TRBV15 with TRBJ1-2, with 8 bases matching TRBD1. Germline CDR1 and CDR2: LNHNV and YYDKDF (reference sequence). The CDR3 runs to 17 residues. V dropped 0 bases and J dropped 5; count of bases not matched to a gene: 11.

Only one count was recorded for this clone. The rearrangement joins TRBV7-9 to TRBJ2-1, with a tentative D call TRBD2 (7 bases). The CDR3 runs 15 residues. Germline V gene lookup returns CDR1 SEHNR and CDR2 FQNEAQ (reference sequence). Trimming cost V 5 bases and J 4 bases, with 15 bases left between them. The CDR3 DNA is TGTGCCAGCAGCCCAGGGGAGGGACTGTACAATGAGCAGTTCTTC. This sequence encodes CASSPGEGLYNEQFF.

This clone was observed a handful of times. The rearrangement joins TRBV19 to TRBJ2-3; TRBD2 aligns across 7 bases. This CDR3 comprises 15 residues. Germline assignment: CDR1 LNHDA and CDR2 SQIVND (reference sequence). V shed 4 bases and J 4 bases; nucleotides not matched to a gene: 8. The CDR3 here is CASSTLLAGADTQYF. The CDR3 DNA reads TGTGCCAGTAGTACTTTGTTGGCGGGAGCAGATACGCAGTATTTT.

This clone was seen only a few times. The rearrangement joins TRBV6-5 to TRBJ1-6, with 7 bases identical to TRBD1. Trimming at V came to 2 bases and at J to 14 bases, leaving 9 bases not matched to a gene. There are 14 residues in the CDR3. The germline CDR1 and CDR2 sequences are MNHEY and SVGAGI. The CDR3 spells CASSYGTDVLTLHF. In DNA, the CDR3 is TGTGCCAGCAGTTACGGGACAGACGTTCTGACCCTCCACTTT.

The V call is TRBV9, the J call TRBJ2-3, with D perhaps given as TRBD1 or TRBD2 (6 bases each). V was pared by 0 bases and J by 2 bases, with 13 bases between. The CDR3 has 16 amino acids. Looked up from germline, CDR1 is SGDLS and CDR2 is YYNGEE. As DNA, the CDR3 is TGTGCCAGCAGCGTAGGGGGGGCAAGCAACACAGATACGCAGTATTTT. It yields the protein CASSVGGASNTDTQYF.

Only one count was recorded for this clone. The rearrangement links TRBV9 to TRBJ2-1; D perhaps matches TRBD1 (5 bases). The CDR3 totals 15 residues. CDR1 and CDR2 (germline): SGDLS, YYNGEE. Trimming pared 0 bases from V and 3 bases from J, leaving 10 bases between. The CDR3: CASSVGAGFYNEQFF. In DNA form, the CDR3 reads TGTGCCAGCAGCGTAGGTGCAGGGTTCTACAATGAGCAGTTCTTC.

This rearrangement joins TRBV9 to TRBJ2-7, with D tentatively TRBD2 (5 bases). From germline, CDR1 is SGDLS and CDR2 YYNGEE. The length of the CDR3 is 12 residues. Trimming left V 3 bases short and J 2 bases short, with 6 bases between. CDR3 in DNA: TGTGCCAGCAGCGACGGGGCCTACGAGCAGTACTTC. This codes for CASSDGAYEQYF.

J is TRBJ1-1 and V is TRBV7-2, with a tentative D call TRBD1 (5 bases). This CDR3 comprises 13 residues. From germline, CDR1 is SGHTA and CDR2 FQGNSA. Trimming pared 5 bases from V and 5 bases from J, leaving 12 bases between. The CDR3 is CASSPFGGTEAFF. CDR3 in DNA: TGTGCCAGCAGCCCTTTCGGGGGGACTGAAGCTTTCTTT.

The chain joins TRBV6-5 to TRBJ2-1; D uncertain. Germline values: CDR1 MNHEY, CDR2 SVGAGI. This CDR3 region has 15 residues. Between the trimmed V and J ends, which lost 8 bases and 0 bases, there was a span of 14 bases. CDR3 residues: CASVRAVSSYNEQFF. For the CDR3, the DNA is TGTGCCAGCGTACGGGCAGTAAGCTCCTACAATGAGCAGTTCTTC.

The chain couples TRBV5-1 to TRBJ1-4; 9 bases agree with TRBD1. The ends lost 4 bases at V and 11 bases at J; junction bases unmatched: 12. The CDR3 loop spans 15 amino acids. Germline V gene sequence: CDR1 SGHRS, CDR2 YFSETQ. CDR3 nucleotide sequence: TGCGCCAGCAGCCCCGGGACAGGGCGAGTGGGGAAACTGTTTTTT. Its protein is CASSPGTGRVGKLFF.